One TCR beta chain is described in this entry. Its antigen remains unidentified. The germline CDR1 and CDR2 sequences are SGHTA and FQGNSA. The CDR3 is 15 residues long. With V trimmed by 7 bases and J by 5 bases, 7 bases remained unmatched. The data originate from a study of CD8+ T cells in alopecia areata. Study findings and constraints: Across lesional scalp, and particularly alopecia totalis/universalis, clonality surpassed that of normal scalp. Sharing of TCR sequences between patients (possibly for HLA-related reasons) was less clear than in mice.

T lymphocytes (CD4+ and CD8+) were sorted from PBMCs. cDNA serving as the sequencing template came from extracted, reverse transcribed RNA. Here immunoSEQ multiplex PCR was the method, and the copy in TCRdb shows in-frame clones only, minus some. The sample has 93,000 or so clones; roughly 53% are singletons. The source is a human donor in good health. The chain recombines TRBV7-2 with TRBJ1-6, with 8 bases fitting TRBD1. The sample was CD4+ T cells sorted from blood. CDR3 sequence (DNA): TGTGCCAGCATGCCCACAGGGGGAAATAATTCACCCCTCCACTTT. This sequence encodes CASMPTGGNNSPLHF.